The present TCR beta chain was sequenced within a study of shared clonotypes between healthy human individuals. This clone is a singleton in its sample. CD4+ cells were split into CD45RA+ naive and CD45RA-negative memory subsets. Clones were read by immunoSEQ multiplex PCR, and TCRdb kept only the in-frame ones, dropping some. The sample comprises some 2.1 million clones, around 95% of which are singletons, and 0.1% to 0.15% rests with the top ten. Between the trimmed V and J ends, which lost 5 bases and 3 bases, there was a span of 6 bases. This CDR3 comprises 12 residues. CDR1 is KGHSH and CDR2 is LQKENI in the germline V gene.

Sequencing was done on a sample of naive CD4+ T cells sorted from blood. Subset here: CD45RA+ positively selected. V usage is TRBV18 and J usage is TRBJ2-3; D remains unclear. This TCR was sampled from a man between 18 and 29 years old in good health. The CDR3 protein is CASSEGTDTQYF. In DNA, the CDR3 is TGTGCCAGCTCAGAAGGGACAGATACGCAGTATTTT.